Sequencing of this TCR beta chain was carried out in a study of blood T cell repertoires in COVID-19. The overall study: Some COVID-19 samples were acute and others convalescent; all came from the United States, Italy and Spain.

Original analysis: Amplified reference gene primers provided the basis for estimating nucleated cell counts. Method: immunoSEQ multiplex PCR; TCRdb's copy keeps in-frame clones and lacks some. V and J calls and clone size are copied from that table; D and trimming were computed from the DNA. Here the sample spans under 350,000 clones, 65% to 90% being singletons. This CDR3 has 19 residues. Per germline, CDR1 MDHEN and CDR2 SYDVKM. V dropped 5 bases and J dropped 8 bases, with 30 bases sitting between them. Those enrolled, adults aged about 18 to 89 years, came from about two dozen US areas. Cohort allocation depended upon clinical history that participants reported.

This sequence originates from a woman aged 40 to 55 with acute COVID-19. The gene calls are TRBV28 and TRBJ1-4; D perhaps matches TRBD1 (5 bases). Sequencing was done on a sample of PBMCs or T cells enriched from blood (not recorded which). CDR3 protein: CASSARGGMGSGRYEKLFF. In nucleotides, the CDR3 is TGTGCCAGCAGTGCACGGGGGGGTATGGGGAGCGGCCGTTACGAAAAACTGTTTTTT.